This T cell receptor (beta chain) derives from a study of cytomegalovirus exposure and HLA in healthy donors (TCRdb year 2017). Concerning the study at large: In an earlier analysis of 450 to 750 of the donors, 250 to 350 Gb of sequence data and approximately 120 million unique TCR beta sequences from about 190 million T cells were reported. Approximately 310 gigabases of sequencing data and around 88 million unique TCR sequences made up an early release that covered 500 to 700 HLA-typed donors. Of the 350 to 450 genotyped donors, approximately 80% were placed in the genetic ancestry cluster associated with self-reported Caucasian donors. The aim of the study was to test whether cataloging public T cell receptors could identify signatures of past pathogen exposure. The T cell repertoires of about 700 subjects were profiled by immunosequencing and related to cytomegalovirus serostatus. Besides the first cohort of 666 subjects, a separate validation cohort made up of some 110 different subjects was used. The study combined high-throughput TCR immunosequencing, statistical association of individual TCRs with disease status, and machine learning to predict cytomegalovirus infection status. In a later analysis, previously published TCR beta repertoires from about 670 donors were re-analyzed and high-resolution HLA genotyping was added so that TCR occurrence patterns could be studied. Rather than using new phenotypic data, the later analysis identified candidate immune exposures from TCR beta sequences and from how often those sequences occurred across donors. To decide whether each TCR beta V gene segment behaved as functional or pseudogenic, an earlier analysis of some 540 of the donors relied on high-throughput TCR beta sequencing. Alongside the repertoire data, information on donor age, sex, ethnicity and CMV serostatus was compiled. Genome-wide SNP genotypes for about 60% of the roughly 700 donors were used in a later genetic analysis, which treated that subset as a discovery cohort. Every repertoire in the discovery cohort had been generated on one and the same sequencing platform. HLA typing covered class I and class II loci at four-digit resolution. Typing coverage varied by locus: 629-630 donors for A, B, C, DRB1 and DQB1; approximately 520 for DQA1; about 570 for DPA1; 400 to 480 for DPB1. Roughly 5 DR-DQ haplotypes were handled as single units for association and clustering, since linkage in the cohort was strong. Among 398 genotyped donors of the cohort, an average of approximately 240,000 unique TCR beta nucleotide sequences was sequenced per donor, of which 15% to 20% were non-productive. Findings and caveats that apply to the study as a whole: A cluster of highly shared sequence variants was judged likely to be a technical artifact of the sequencing pipeline. In an earlier analysis of approximately 600 of the donors, most TCR beta V segments were observed in productive rearrangements about 87% or about 30% of the time, broadly matching IMGT annotations. Roughly uniform sequencing depth across donors was assumed in presence/absence analyses, although this assumption may not hold. Because some donors lacked HLA typing at each locus, the association tests relied only on the typed subset. In a later analysis, HLA-associated TCR beta chains were found to be more clonally expanded and to have lower generation probabilities than equally common non-associated chains. Only TCR beta chains were sequenced in this cohort, and the absence of alpha or paired-chain data limited detectable features. The authors suggested that the approach could potentially be extended to other disease states and immunological phenotypes. Fewer than 20 rarely observed V segments, including chromosome 9 orphons, were excluded from the earlier analysis of a few hundred of the donors because counts were too low. Across donors, most TCR sequences were observed very rarely, whereas some public TCRs were present in many individuals. When HLA alleles, especially DR and DQ, strongly co-occurred, TCR associations were difficult to assign to individual alleles. Cytomegalovirus status was reported to be diagnosed by the classifier with high specificity and sensitivity in both the original and validation cohorts. At a false discovery rate of 0.05, a later analysis linked 16,951 TCR beta sequences to specific HLA alleles. Three of the identified cytomegalovirus-associated TCR beta chains were confirmed in vitro to be specific for cytomegalovirus antigens. A further reported finding was that TCR beta sequences accurately predicted the HLA-A and HLA-B alleles for most subjects in the first cohort. According to a later analysis, most CMV-associated TCR beta chains appeared to be HLA-restricted, and the HLA associations seemed to be driven largely by CMV exposure. The only immune exposure information available for the cohort was CMV serostatus. The study gave a list of roughly 150 TCR beta chains associated with cytomegalovirus. Several of the top co-occurrence clusters appeared to be linked to parvovirus B19, influenza, CMV and Epstein-Barr virus, according to a later analysis. An association between a missense DCLRE1C variant and V-gene and J-gene trimming of TCR beta chains was found in a later genetic analysis and replicated in an independent cohort. In a later analysis, TCR association rates were found to vary across HLA loci, with the most associated TCRs seen for DRB1 alleles and the fewest for HLA-C alleles. In a later genetic analysis, fewer N-insertions in productive TCRs were reported among donors in an Asian-associated ancestry cluster than the approximately 630-donor mean. Correlated functional status among segregating V segments might reflect linkage disequilibrium, but an unknown experimental factor could not be ruled out.

The cohort consisted of hundreds of healthy bone marrow donors. Cohort members were all nominally healthy when sampled, although unrecorded immune exposures were likely present. The donor was CMV seronegative and was included in the group of around 320 seronegative cohort members. A peripheral blood sample was collected from each donor, and TCR beta sequencing was performed on peripheral blood mononuclear cells. The Qiagen DNeasy Blood Extraction Kit was used to extract genomic DNA from the blood cell samples. Remarks on this clone: Its antigen is still unknown. The input lacks base qualities; no much larger clone sits a single base away.

Receptor libraries were prepared by the immunoSEQ multiplex PCR assay. The multiplex PCR relied on a mix of 60 forward primers for TCR Vbeta segments and 13 reverse primers for TCR Jbeta segments. The CDR3 region of rearranged TCR beta genes was amplified from genomic DNA with a multiplex PCR assay. Amplified TCR beta libraries were sequenced as 87-base-pair reads on the Illumina HiSeq System. From the authors' description of their analysis: A later analysis counted approximately 74 million unique TCR beta chains across the 666 repertoires, and 9.5 million to 11 million of these chains were shared by at least two donors. Raw reads were error-corrected and collapsed into unique sequences by a nearest-neighbor algorithm in which closely related sequences were merged to remove PCR and sequencing errors. V, D and J gene segments were assigned by aligning CDR3 sequences to IMGT reference sequences. For a sequence to be retained, a match of at least six nucleotides was required to both a V gene segment and a J gene segment. A rearrangement counted as productive if the CDR3 had no stop codons and remained in frame with V and J, and every other rearrangement counted as non-productive. Following IMGT convention, CDR3 was defined as the stretch from the second conserved V-encoded cysteine up to the conserved J-encoded phenylalanine. The earlier analysis of fewer than 700 of the donors excluded sequences that lacked an unambiguous match to a single V gene segment. An earlier analysis of approximately 590 of the donors classified V segments as functional when productive rearrangements were above 56.7% and as segregating when the standard deviation between donors was above 5%. A statistical classification framework was developed to diagnose cytomegalovirus status using the catalog of TCR beta chain sequences. In a later analysis, TCR nucleotide sequences were compared against IMGT/GENE-DB human TR gene sequences so that V and J genes could be assigned. The TCRdist pipeline was used in a later analysis to assign CDR3 sequences and most-parsimonious VDJ recombination scenarios. In a later analysis, each TCR beta chain was defined by its CDR3 amino acid sequence together with its V-gene family, and reads lacking a unique V-gene family were excluded. In a later analysis, a few hundred highly shared, low-generation-probability nucleotide sequences were removed to address suspected cross-contamination and a sequencing artifact. For each public chain, a later analysis derived a clonal expansion index from normalized ranks of inferred template counts within each repertoire. A later analysis computed generation probabilities with a VDJ recombination model fitted to out-of-frame rearrangements, and checked the results against IGoR. In a later analysis, TCR-TCR, TCR-HLA and TCR-CMV co-occurrence was scored with hypergeometric tests, and a repertoire-size bias correction was applied to TCR pairs. A later analysis estimated false discovery rates by permuting HLA or CMV assignments 20 times. In a later analysis, co-occurring TCRs were grouped with DBSCAN, and TCRdist sequence similarity was added when clustering was performed within HLA-allele-positive subsets. Co-occurrence clustering excluded repertoires with fewer than 30,000 or more than 120,000 public chains, plus five with anomalous nucleotide sharing. TCRdb limited this immuneACCESS table to in-frame rearrangements with V and J called. A share of clones is missing; checked studies link under half to unresolved V genes, and the rest is unexplained. V and J calls and clone size are as listed in that table; D and trimming were resolved from the DNA. The sample profile shows roughly 67,000 clones; approximately 78% of them were found once. The top ten hold just under 3% of the sample.

The source of this sequence is a woman in her twenties or thirties in good health and CMV-seronegative. The source material was PBMCs.

The DNA sequence is given as TGTGCCAGCTCACAATCGGGGTCAACTAATGAAAAACTGTTTTTT. Its protein product is CASSQSGSTNEKLFF. The chain is made from TRBV18 and TRBJ1-4; the D gene is unclear. Deletion took 4 bases off V and 0 bases off J, with a span of 9 bases between the germline ends. The CDR3 has 15 amino acids, counting the end cysteine and phenylalanine. Only the CDR3 DNA is retained, 45 bases long and in frame from the first base. Sequences KGHSH (CDR1) and LQKENI (CDR2) are obtained from the germline V gene.